This TCR beta chain came from a study of blood T cell repertoires in COVID-19. The wider study: Acute-phase and convalescent COVID-19 samples originated in the United States, Italy and Spain. In each case, the material was cDNA or gDNA derived from T cells, B-cell-depleted T cells, or PBMCs.

In the source study's methods: The assay estimated nucleated cells by amplifying reference gene primers. Clones were read by immunoSEQ multiplex PCR, and TCRdb kept only the in-frame ones, dropping some. V, J and clone size derive from that table, while D and trimming were established from the DNA sequence. Of 15,000 to 20,000 clones in the sample, over 70% were seen once. This clone was seen a single time. The CDR3 covers 16 residues. J lost 4 bases, V lost 8 bases, and 15 bases had no gene match. Germline lookup yields CDR1 MNHEY and CDR2 SMNVEV (reference sequence). The rearrangement uses TRBV27 and TRBJ1-2, with TRBD1 matching 8 bases. Input material: peripheral blood. The TCR comes from a human donor in a cohort sampled during active COVID-19. CDR3 loop: CASQTRGRESSYGYTF. The CDR3 DNA reads TGTGCCAGCCAAACCAGGGGGCGGGAATCGAGCTATGGCTACACCTTC.